The clone carrying this TCR beta chain has more than one count but fewer than ten. Its specificity is unknown. Profiling relied on immunoSEQ multiplex PCR, and the TCRdb table lists in-frame clones only, not all of them. The profile covers 1 million to 1.2 million clones, with 70% to 80% appearing a single time and roughly 0.82% taken by the ten largest. The CDR3 consists of 15 residues. Germline V gene data show CDR1 as MDHEN and CDR2 as SYDVKM. V dropped 5 bases and J dropped 2; count of bases not matched to a gene: 3. The sample comes from a study of shared clonotypes between healthy human individuals. Overall study: A donor's plate count was three for CD4 naive and three for CD4 memory; CD8 naive had two and CD8 memory one. General study points: Since donors were few, the genetic and exposure-history diversity represented was limited.

V gene TRBV28 combines with J gene TRBJ2-7, with 13 nucleotides matching TRBD2. The source material was memory CD4+ T cells from PBMCs. Subset reported: CD45RA-negative fraction. The clonotype was recovered from a man aged 18 to 29 in good health. Some clones in this sample may be carry-over from other donors' samples. Written as DNA, the CDR3 is TGTGCCAGCAGTCCACTAGCGGGAGGGCCCTACGAGCAGTACTTC. It specifies CASSPLAGGPYEQYF.